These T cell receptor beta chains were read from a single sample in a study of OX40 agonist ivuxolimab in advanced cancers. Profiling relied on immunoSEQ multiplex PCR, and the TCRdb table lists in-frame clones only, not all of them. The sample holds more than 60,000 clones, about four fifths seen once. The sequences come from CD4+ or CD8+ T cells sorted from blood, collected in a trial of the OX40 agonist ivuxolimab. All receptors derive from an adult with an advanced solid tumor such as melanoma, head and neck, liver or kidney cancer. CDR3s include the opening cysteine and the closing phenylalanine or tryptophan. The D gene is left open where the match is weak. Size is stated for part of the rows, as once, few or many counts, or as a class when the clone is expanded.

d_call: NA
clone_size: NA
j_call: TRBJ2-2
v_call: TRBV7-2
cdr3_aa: CASSYLTGELFF
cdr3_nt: TGTGCCAGCAGCTATTTGACCGGGGAGCTGTTTTTT

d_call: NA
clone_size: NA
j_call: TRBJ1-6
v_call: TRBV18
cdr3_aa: CASSPRSGGDNSPLHF
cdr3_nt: TGTGCCAGCTCACCGCGGTCCGGGGGAGATAATTCACCCCTCCACTTT

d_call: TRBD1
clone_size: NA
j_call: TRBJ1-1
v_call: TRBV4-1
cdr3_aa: CASSQDPNRQGGFF
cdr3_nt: TGCGCCAGCAGCCAAGACCCAAACCGACAGGGTGGTTTCTTT

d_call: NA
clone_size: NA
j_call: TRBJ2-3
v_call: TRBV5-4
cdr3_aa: CASSPHFGDTQYF
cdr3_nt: TGTGCCAGCAGCCCTCATTTCGGGGATACGCAGTATTTT

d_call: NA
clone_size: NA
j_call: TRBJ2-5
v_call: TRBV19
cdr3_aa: CASRRGTQETQYF
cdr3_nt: TGTGCCAGTAGGCGGGGCACCCAAGAGACCCAGTACTTC

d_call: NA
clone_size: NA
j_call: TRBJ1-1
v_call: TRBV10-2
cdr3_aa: CASSERGRGANTEAFF
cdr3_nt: TGCGCCAGCAGTGAGCGTGGGAGGGGGGCGAACACTGAAGCTTTCTTT

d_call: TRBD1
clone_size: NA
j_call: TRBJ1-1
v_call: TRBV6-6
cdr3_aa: CASSYPGQGAPKAFF
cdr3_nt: TGTGCCAGCAGTTACCCTGGACAGGGGGCCCCCAAAGCTTTCTTT

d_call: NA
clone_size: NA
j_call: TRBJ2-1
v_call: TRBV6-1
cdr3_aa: CASSELGGPYNEQFF
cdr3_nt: TGTGCCAGCAGTGAACTCGGGGGACCCTACAATGAGCAGTTCTTC

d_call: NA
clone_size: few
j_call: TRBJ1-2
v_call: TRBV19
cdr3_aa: CASSIIRERANYGYTF
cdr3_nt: TGTGCCAGTAGTATCATCCGGGAGAGGGCTAACTATGGCTACACCTTC

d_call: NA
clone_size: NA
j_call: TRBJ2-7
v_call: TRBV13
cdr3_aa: CASSIRTAYEQYF
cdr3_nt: TGTGCCAGCAGCATCAGGACGGCCTACGAGCAGTACTTC

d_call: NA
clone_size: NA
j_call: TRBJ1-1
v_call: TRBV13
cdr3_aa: CASSRGGFTEAFF
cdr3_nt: TGTGCCAGCAGCCGCGGGGGGTTCACTGAAGCTTTCTTT